This T cell receptor beta chain was captured in a study of shared clonotypes between healthy human individuals. Study context: Three plates each covered CD4 naive and memory; CD8 naive two, CD8 memory one.

Study-wide points: Richness estimates generally favored naive over memory subsets.

This CDR3 region has 15 residues. In germline, CDR1 is SGHAT, CDR2 FQNNGV. The J segment lost 3 bases and the V segment lost 1 base, leaving 3 bases of the junction unmatched. Sorted-subset replicate PCR reactions contained approximately 190 ng DNA, corresponding to about 30,000 T cell genomes. The authors' processing: Filtering differed because ImmunoSEQ produced junction-only sequences that carried no quality scores. Profiling relied on immunoSEQ multiplex PCR, and the TCRdb table lists in-frame clones only, not all of them. From that table come the V and J calls and clone size; the DNA was used to work out D and trimming. The sample records about 590,000 clones, about 95% being singletons. CD45RO-negative, CCR7-positively selected cells formed the naive CD8 fraction, excluding terminally differentiated effector memory CD45RA+ cells. Points on this clone: Its antigen is as yet unknown.

Source material: naive CD8+ T cells sorted from blood. The receptor comes from a woman aged 30 to 39 in good health. The gene calls are TRBV11-2 and TRBJ2-3; 8 bases map to TRBD2. The CDR3 protein is CASSLVGGRTDTQYF. The CDR3, as DNA: TGTGCCAGCAGCTTAGTTGGCGGGAGGACAGATACGCAGTATTTT.